This T cell receptor beta chain derives from a study of patients and donors after allogeneic stem cell transplantation. TCRdb re-analysed the RT-PCR reads in MiXCR, keeping a single row per CDR3 protein. The sample includes some 960,000 distinct CDR3 sequences, approximately 18% of them seen just once. This clonotype was recorded a few times. The sample taken for sequencing was blood, either unsorted or a sorted T cell fraction (not recorded which). The sequence was collected from a human donor who was either an allogeneic HSCT recipient or a stem cell or donor lymphocyte infusion donor (not recorded which). It is not recorded whose cells these are; they may come from a transplant donor.

CDR3 nucleotides: TGCGCCAGCAGCCAAGATTCGGCAGGGAACTACGAGCAGTACTTC. Protein product: CASSQDSAGNYEQYF. The chain combines TRBV4-1 with TRBJ2-7; D possibly corresponds to TRBD1 (5 bases). V lost 0 bases and J 3 bases, leaving 12 bases between the germline ends. The CDR3 runs to 15 residues. Looked up from germline, CDR1 is MGHRA and CDR2 is YSYEKL.